This TCR beta chain was recorded in a study of T cells after yellow fever vaccination. A single record per CDR3 protein comes from TCRdb applying MiXCR to the 5' RACE reads. Of 620,000 or so distinct CDR3 sequences listed, approximately 13% are singletons. This clonotype has a handful of counts. The antigen is unknown. Study observations and caveats: Overlap between CD4 and CD8 compartments was detected for a small share of clonotypes. Though it reached lower strength, the secondary response hit its peak faster, day 5 versus 15.

The germline gives CDR1 SGHTA, CDR2 FQGNSA. CDR3 size: 16 residues. V lost 5 bases and J lost 2, with 17 bases in between. This chain uses TRBV7-2 with TRBJ2-3; the D call may be TRBD1 or TRBD2 (5 bases each). The clonotype comes from a man aged 25 to 40 who received the YFV17D yellow fever vaccine. The sequencing here drew on PBMCs, taken on the day of the yellow fever booster vaccination. The CDR3: CASSPGPPSFTDTQYF. In DNA form, the CDR3 reads TGTGCCAGCAGCCCGGGGCCCCCTAGTTTCACAGATACGCAGTATTTT.